This T cell receptor beta chain was sequenced for a study of blood T cell repertoires in COVID-19. Across the whole study: Both acute and convalescent COVID-19 samples were obtained from the United States, Italy and Spain. T cells, B-cell-depleted T cells, or PBMCs provided the cDNA or gDNA that served as material.

The CDR3 consists of 15 residues. Trimming took 5 bases from V and 0 from J; bases not matched to a gene: 5. CDR1 is SGHTA, CDR2 FQGNSA, per germline. Authors' data handling: Estimation of nucleated cell counts relied on the amplification of reference gene primers. The method was immunoSEQ multiplex PCR; TCRdb's version includes in-frame clones alone and lacks a portion of them. The DNA was the basis for D and trimming; V, J and clone size are from that table. Of over 100,000 clones in the sample, roughly 79% are singletons; the top ten hold about 9.4%. This TCR was sampled from a human donor in a cohort sampled during active COVID-19. The chain has TRBV7-2 and TRBJ2-7, with 9 positions matching TRBD1. Material for sequencing was peripheral blood. CDR3 nucleotide sequence: TGTGCCAGCAGCACCCGACAGGGGGTCTCCTACGAGCAGTACTTC. Translating it yields CASSTRQGVSYEQYF.